The 10 T cell receptor beta chains below were found in one sample sequenced in a study of blood T cell repertoires in COVID-19 (dated by TCRdb to the early 2020s). Library method: the immunoSEQ multiplex PCR assay. TCRdb's version of the immuneACCESS table is confined to in-frame rearrangements and falls short of the full clone set. An unresolved V gene accounts for under half of the shortfall where checked; the remainder is of unknown origin. The sample table holds roughly 280,000 clones, of which 70% to 90% were seen once. The ten largest clones add up to 9.5% to 12% of the sample. The sample comprised peripheral blood. Receptors originate from a woman in her 70s with acute or convalescent COVID-19.

In regard to this clone: Within the sample, other DNA sequences also encode this same CDR3. The chain joins TRBV19 to TRBJ1-5; TRBD1 matches at 8 bases. Germline V lookup: CDR1 LNHDA, CDR2 SQIVND (reference sequence). The trim removed 1 base at V and 6 bases at J, leaving 5 bases unmatched. The CDR3 sequence is 15 residues long. The CDR3 region has the DNA TGTGCCAGTAGTATAGGGGCAGGGGGCTTTCAGCCCCAGCATTTT. It encodes CASSIGAGGFQPQHF.

This chain connects TRBV4-2 to TRBJ2-3, with no clear D. The CDR3 extends over 15 amino acids. Germline V gene data show CDR1 as LGHNA and CDR2 as YNFKEQ. V lost 1 base, J lost 2 bases, and 10 bases lay in between. CDR3 DNA: TGTGCCAGCAGCCAAGTGATAGCTTTCACAGATACGCAGTATTTT. Translation: CASSQVIAFTDTQYF.

As for this clone: Germline and junction disagree at one end, which may indicate a read error. The CDR3 sequence: CASSQRGGTPEALF. CDR3 sequence (DNA): TGTGCCAGTAGTCAGAGGGGAGGGACGCCTGAAGCCCTCTTT. V and J are TRBV19 and TRBJ1-1, with D maybe TRBD1 (5 bases). The CDR3 covers 14 residues. Per germline, CDR1 LNHDA and CDR2 SQIVND (reference sequence).

The chain uses TRBV6-6 and TRBJ1-6; 9 nucleotides match TRBD1. The junction had 6 bases not matched to a gene; V was cut back by 10 bases and J by 2 bases. The CDR3 runs 15 residues. Germline V lookup: CDR1 MNHNY, CDR2 SVGAGI (reference sequence). The CDR3 region has the DNA TGTGCCACCCGGACAGGGGAAACCTATAATTCACCCCTCCACTTT. This sequence encodes CATRTGETYNSPLHF.

The chain's CDR3 is CASSSYIMGTRGGTEAFF. For the CDR3, the DNA is TGTGCCAGCAGTTCTTACATTATGGGTACCAGAGGCGGGACTGAAGCTTTCTTT. The chain couples TRBV5-5 to TRBJ1-1, with D uncertain. With 5 bases removed from V and 5 bases from J, the gap between germline ends came to 28 bases. CDR1 is SGHKS and CDR2 is YYEKEE in the germline V gene (reference sequence). This CDR3 is built from 18 residues.

This rearrangement joins TRBV10-3 to TRBJ1-1; possible D gene TRBD1, 5 bases. The CDR3 has 16 residues. Trimming cost V 9 bases and J 3 bases, with 23 bases left between them. Germline CDR1 is ENHRY and CDR2 is SYGVKD. The CDR3, as DNA: TGTGCCATAAAGGGACGCACCGGGACGGGAGACACTGAAGCTTTCTTT. Translation: CAIKGRTGTGDTEAFF.

The chain combines TRBV14 with TRBJ2-3, with 7 positions matching TRBD2. The CDR3 is 16 amino acids. From germline, CDR1 is SGHDN and CDR2 FVKESK. Trimming at V came to 2 bases and at J to 6 bases, leaving 11 bases not matched to a gene. The CDR3 DNA reads TGTGCCAGCAGCCAATGGGAAGGAGCCGGGGGGGATACGCAGTATTTT. It translates to CASSQWEGAGGDTQYF.

The chain's CDR3 is CASSPYRGSREQYF. In DNA, the CDR3 is TGTGCCAGCAGCCCCTACAGGGGAAGTAGGGAGCAGTACTTC. The V call is TRBV9, the J call TRBJ2-7; TRBD1 agrees at 7 bases. CDR1 is SGDLS, CDR2 YYNGEE, per germline. This CDR3 comprises 14 residues. V shed 4 bases and J 7 bases; nucleotides not matched to a gene: 11. Full variable domain (missing parts from reference TRBV9 and TRBJ2-7): DSGVTQTPKHLITATGQRVTLRCSPRSGDLSVYWYQQSLDQGLQFLIQYYNGEERAKGNILERFSAQQFPDLHSELNLSSLELGDSALYFCASSPYRGSREQYFGPGTRLTVT.

The gene calls are TRBV12-3 or TRBV12-4 and TRBJ1-1; 9 nucleotides agree with TRBD1. The junction had 6 bases not matched to a gene; V was cut back by 6 bases and J by 7 bases. The CDR3 length is 13 residues. The CDR3 region is CASSPGQGLEAFF. For the CDR3, the DNA is TGTGCCAGCAGCCCTGGACAGGGGCTTGAAGCTTTCTTT.

The rearrangement joins TRBV5-1 to TRBJ2-1; tentatively, D is TRBD2 (5 bases). Trimming stripped 3 bases from V and 8 bases from J, with 18 bases between. Germline V CDR1 and CDR2: SGHRS, YFSETQ. This CDR3 comprises 15 residues. The CDR3 sequence: CASSSRTPLPDEQFF. The DNA of the CDR3 is TGCGCCAGCAGCTCCCGGACTCCCCTTCCCGATGAGCAGTTCTTC.